This TCR beta chain was retrieved from a study of cytomegalovirus exposure and HLA in healthy donors. Study-level background: In a previous analysis, more than 90 million unique TCR beta sequences were found from roughly 200 million T cells. A preliminary data release comprised 80 million to 95 million unique TCRs obtained from HLA-typed donors.

PCR was performed using 60 Vbeta and 13 Jbeta primers. Sequencing was performed with immunoSEQ multiplex PCR; in TCRdb, only in-frame clones are kept and a portion is missing. This sample's table reports about 130,000 clones. This CDR3 contains 18 residues. The V gene lost 5 bases and the J gene lost 4 bases, with 23 bases spanning the gap. Per germline, CDR1 MNHEY and CDR2 SMNVEV (reference sequence). On this clone itself: Its antigen is not identified.

Overall study findings and caveats: Association of 15,000 to 20,000 TCR beta sequences with HLA alleles was found at 0.05 false discovery rate in a later analysis. The HLA-A and HLA-B alleles of most subjects were reportedly predicted accurately from TCR beta sequences.

The receptor was isolated from a middle-aged woman in good health and CMV-seropositive. The V and J genes are TRBV27 and TRBJ2-2; maybe TRBD1 (7 bases). Input material: PBMCs. The DNA of the CDR3 is TGTGCCAGCAGTAAACGACAGGGCCAGGGAGGAAGCACCGGGGAGCTGTTTTTT. Translating it yields CASSKRQGQGGSTGELFF.